These T cell receptor beta chains were read from a single sample in a study of T cell repertoires in cytomegalovirus infection. TCRdb reprocessed the reads via MiXCR and lists one record per CDR3 protein. The profile shows some 300,000 distinct CDR3 sequences, around 13% of them singletons. The specimen was PBMCs. The receptors were sampled from a human donor in good health (CMV status not recorded). Some clones in this sample may be carry-over from other donors' samples. The CDR3 runs from the conserved cysteine through the conserved F or W. A D gene is named only where the DNA matches it firmly. Part of the rows lack a size; the others show once, few, many or a class for expanded clones.

clone_size j_call d_call v_call cdr3_aa cdr3_nt
many TRBJ2-6 NA TRBV7-3 CASSPTSPDVLTF TGTGCCAGCAGCCCGACCTCCCCCGACGTCCTGACTTTC
many TRBJ1-1 NA TRBV7-8 CASSLGEVGGTEAFF TGTGCCAGCAGCTTAGGGGAAGTCGGGGGCACTGAAGCTTTCTTT
many TRBJ1-3 TRBD1 TRBV28 CASNVIRDRGPNTIYF TGTGCCAGCAACGTTATCCGGGACAGGGGGCCAAACACCATATATTTT
NA TRBJ1-3 NA TRBV25-1 CASSTLSGNTIYF TGTGCCAGCAGTACACTCTCTGGAAACACCATATATTTT
many TRBJ2-4 TRBD2 TRBV5-6 CASSLTLAGVNIQYF TGTGCCAGCAGCCTAACTTTAGCGGGAGTGAACATTCAGTACTTC
NA TRBJ1-1 TRBD1 TRBV5-8 CASSARQGSTEAFF TGTGCCAGCAGCGCCCGACAGGGGAGCACTGAAGCTTTCTTT
many TRBJ2-3 NA TRBV7-3 CASSLGGTGTDTQYF TGTGCCAGCAGCTTAGGCGGGACTGGCACAGATACGCAGTATTTT
many TRBJ2-1 NA TRBV12-3/TRBV12-4 CASSTLPSSYNEQFF TGTGCCAGCAGCACACTACCTAGCTCCTACAATGAGCAGTTCTTC
few TRBJ2-1 TRBD2 TRBV20-1 CSASGTSGSPYNEQFF TGCAGTGCTAGTGGGACTAGCGGGAGCCCGTACAATGAGCAGTTCTTC
NA TRBJ2-2 NA TRBV5-8 CASSLVPSRNTGELFF TGTGCCAGCAGCTTGGTCCCTAGCAGGAACACCGGGGAGCTGTTTTTT
many TRBJ2-1 TRBD2 TRBV5-1 CASSRGGGSYNEQFF TGCGCCAGCAGCCGGGGGGGAGGCTCCTACAATGAGCAGTTCTTC
many TRBJ1-1 NA TRBV11-2 CASSFHQGNTEAFF TGTGCCAGCAGCTTCCATCAGGGCAACACTGAAGCTTTCTTT
few TRBJ2-3 NA TRBV4-1 CASSQEGQGSTDTQYF TGCGCCAGCAGCCAAGAGGGGCAGGGGAGCACAGATACGCAGTATTTT
many TRBJ2-2 NA TRBV7-3 CASSQDQVLTGELFF TGTGCCAGCAGCCAAGATCAGGTCCTCACCGGGGAGCTGTTTTTT
NA TRBJ2-7 NA TRBV5-1 CASSWRPAGEQYF TGCGCCAGCAGCTGGAGGCCAGCGGGCGAGCAGTACTTC
few TRBJ1-1 TRBD1 TRBV7-9 CASSHRGQNTEAFF TGTGCCAGCAGCCACAGGGGTCAGAACACTGAAGCTTTCTTT
few TRBJ1-1 NA TRBV2 CASSENRNTEAFF TGTGCCAGCAGTGAAAACAGGAACACTGAAGCTTTCTTT